The 27 T cell receptor beta chains given below trace back to one sample, sequenced in a study of early T cells in non-severe SARS-CoV-2 infection. One entry per CDR3 protein results from TCRdb running MiXCR on the 5' RACE reads. Of about 76,000 distinct CDR3 sequences listed, roughly 16% are singletons. Specimen: whole blood. These receptor sequences come from an adult who was a healthcare worker with PCR-confirmed SARS-CoV-2 infection or an uninfected control (not recorded which).

This clonotype was observed a handful of times. The chain couples TRBV4-2 to TRBJ2-4, with TRBD1 identical over 12 bases. Germline trimming cut 4 bases from V and 4 bases from J; bases unmatched to any gene: 5. Germline V CDR1 and CDR2: LGHNA, YNFKEQ. The CDR3 sequence is 16 residues long. CDR3 in DNA: TGTGCCAGCAGCCGGGGACAGGGGGCGGAAAAAAACATTCAGTACTTC. This encodes CASSRGQGAEKNIQYF.

The chain couples TRBV7-9 to TRBJ1-5; D gene ambiguous. The CDR3 consists of 15 residues. The ends were cut back, 1 base at V and 3 bases at J, with 10 bases in the middle. From germline, CDR1 is SEHNR and CDR2 FQNEAQ (reference sequence). In DNA form, the CDR3 reads TGTGCCAGCAGCTTAGGGCAGCTAGTCAATCAGCCCCAGCATTTT. Translation: CASSLGQLVNQPQHF.

This clonotype was observed many times. The chain uses TRBV6-1 and TRBJ1-5, with TRBD1 matching 7 bases. CDR1 is MNHNS and CDR2 is SASEGT in the germline V gene. This CDR3 spans 15 amino acids. J was trimmed by 7 bases and V by 1 base; bases with no gene match: 7. CDR3 sequence reads: CASSEEGGTGQPQHF. Here the CDR3 DNA reads TGTGCCAGCAGTGAAGAAGGGGGCACAGGCCAGCCCCAGCATTTT.

This clonotype was detected only once. CDR3 nucleotides: TGTGCCAGCAGCGCCCTAGCGGGATCCACCGGGGAGCTGTTTTTT. It is translated as CASSALAGSTGELFF. The chain joins TRBV7-2 to TRBJ2-2, with 9 bases lining up with TRBD2. Per the germline V gene, CDR1 is SGHTA and CDR2 is FQGNSA. This CDR3 is built from 15 residues. The junction had 5 bases not matched to a gene; V was cut back by 5 bases and J by 4 bases.

The chain combines TRBV25-1 with TRBJ1-6; tentatively, D is TRBD1 (5 bases). Germline V lookup: CDR1 MGHDK, CDR2 SYGVNS. Trimming removed 4 bases from V and 7 bases from J, with 17 bases in between. This CDR3 region has 16 residues. This chain's CDR3 is CASSAPKSGGNSPLHF. The CDR3 nucleotides read TGTGCCAGCAGTGCCCCGAAGTCCGGGGGGAATTCACCCCTCCACTTT.

There are many counts of this clonotype. V is TRBV12-3 or TRBV12-4 and J is TRBJ2-7; 10 bases align to TRBD2. V was pared by 6 bases and J by 7 bases, with 12 bases of the junction left unmatched. CDR3 length equals 15 residues. CDR3 DNA sequence: TGTGCCAGCAGCCCCAATCCAGTACTAGCGGGGGAGCAGTACTTC. It is translated as CASSPNPVLAGEQYF.

The rearrangement uses TRBV2 and TRBJ2-3; 9 bases map to TRBD2. The CDR3 spans 16 residues. The germline gives CDR1 SNHLY, CDR2 FYNNEI. The V and J ends lost 5 bases and 0 bases, in that order; junction bases with no gene match: 6. The CDR3 DNA reads TGTGCCAGCAGTTCGAGACTAGCGGTTAGCACAGATACGCAGTATTTT. Protein product: CASSSRLAVSTDTQYF.

This clonotype was seen ten or more times. The genes are TRBV20-1 and TRBJ1-1, with TRBD1 identical over 7 bases. The ends lost 4 bases at V and 7 bases at J; junction bases unmatched: 6. The CDR3 spans 12 residues. Germline CDR1 reads DFQATT; CDR2 reads SNEGSKA (reference sequence). CDR3 protein: CSAKPGQLEAFF. As DNA, the CDR3 is TGCAGTGCTAAACCGGGACAGCTTGAAGCTTTCTTT.

The chain is built from TRBV20-1 and TRBJ2-3; TRBD2 aligns across 9 bases. Germline V gene lookup returns CDR1 DFQATT and CDR2 SNEGSKA (reference sequence). This CDR3 has 15 residues. The J segment lost 6 bases and the V segment lost 3 bases, leaving 10 bases of the junction unmatched. The DNA of the CDR3 is TGCAGTGCTAGCTCCGAAAGCGGGGGGCCCGATACGCAGTATTTT. It translates to CSASSESGGPDTQYF.

The chain recombines TRBV12-3 or TRBV12-4 with TRBJ2-1; 11 positions agree with TRBD2. The CDR3 is 15 residues long. V lost 3 bases to trimming and J lost 7 bases; unmatched junction nucleotides: 5. This CDR3 reads CASSFLAGGANEQFF. The CDR3 DNA reads TGTGCCAGCAGTTTCCTAGCGGGGGGCGCAAATGAGCAGTTCTTC.

This clonotype showed up just once. V usage is TRBV7-2 and J usage is TRBJ2-3, with TRBD1 matching 7 bases. After removal of 5 bases from V and 3 bases from J, the junction contained 11 bases not matched to a gene. Germline values: CDR1 SGHTA, CDR2 FQGNSA. This CDR3 is built from 16 residues. The CDR3: CASSLRQGLRTDTQYF. CDR3 DNA sequence: TGTGCCAGCAGCCTCAGACAGGGTCTCAGGACAGATACGCAGTATTTT.

V and J are TRBV6-4 and TRBJ2-3, with TRBD2 identical over 8 bases. The V gene end was trimmed by 4 bases and the J gene end by 0 bases; junction bases not matched to a gene: 0. Germline CDR1 and CDR2: MRHNA and SNTAGT. The CDR3 has 14 amino acids. CDR3 bases: TGTGCCAGCAGTGCTAGCGGGAGCACAGATACGCAGTATTTT. Its translation is CASSASGSTDTQYF.

In this sample, this clonotype turned up a few times. The chain has TRBV4-1 and TRBJ2-1; 12 bases are a match to TRBD2. Looked up from germline, CDR1 is MGHRA and CDR2 is YSYEKL. The ends lost 5 bases at V and 3 bases at J; junction bases unmatched: 5. The CDR3 is 16 residues long. The CDR3 sequence is CASSSRTSGVYNEQFF. The CDR3 coding sequence is TGCGCCAGCAGCTCCAGGACTAGCGGGGTCTACAATGAGCAGTTCTTC.

This clonotype was observed a handful of times. The junction does not match germline at one end; this may be a read error. The J gene is TRBJ2-6, the V gene TRBV2, with D possibly being TRBD2 (6 bases). Per the germline V gene, CDR1 is SNHLY and CDR2 is FYNNEI. CDR3 length: 16 residues. The CDR3 bases are TGTGCCAGCAGTGAACAGGGAGGCTCTTGGGCCAACGTCCTGACTTTC. Translating it yields CASSEQGGSWANVLTF.

The chain is built from TRBV28 and TRBJ1-2; D might be TRBD1 (5 bases). The CDR3 contains 13 residues. The V and J ends lost 8 bases and 4 bases respectively, with 14 bases between them. The germline V gene encodes CDR1 MDHEN and CDR2 SYDVKM. CDR3 sequence: CASGMGGGYGYTF. CDR3 DNA sequence: TGTGCCAGCGGGATGGGGGGAGGCTATGGCTACACCTTC.

The V gene is TRBV28, the J gene TRBJ2-7; D remains ambiguous. Germline assignment: CDR1 MDHEN and CDR2 SYDVKM. The length of the CDR3 is 15 residues. V was cut by 6 bases and J by 0 bases, with 15 bases left in between. The CDR3 region has the DNA TGTGCCAGCAGCGGTAAAGGCATATCCTCCTACGAGCAGTACTTC. It is translated as CASSGKGISSYEQYF.

This clonotype was observed at least ten times. The genes are TRBV2 and TRBJ1-4; D is undetermined. The V gene lost 7 bases and the J gene lost 2 bases, with 20 bases spanning the gap. The CDR3 runs to 17 residues. CDR1 and CDR2 (germline): SNHLY, FYNNEI. The CDR3 region has the DNA TGTGCCAGCACTCTTAGGACGGCGAGAATCACTAATGAAAAACTGTTTTTT. Residues: CASTLRTARITNEKLFF.

The chain joins TRBV6-5 to TRBJ2-1; D may match TRBD1 or TRBD2 (5 bases each). Looked up from germline, CDR1 is MNHEY and CDR2 is SVGAGI. V lost 7 bases, J lost 4 bases, and 14 bases lay in between. The CDR3 has 14 residues. In DNA, the CDR3 is TGTGCCAGCACTCCGGGACCGCTTTACAATGAGCAGTTCTTC. Its protein is CASTPGPLYNEQFF.

The J gene is TRBJ1-2, the V gene TRBV4-1; 8 bases agree with TRBD1. Germline assignment: CDR1 MGHRA and CDR2 YSYEKL. J lost 8 bases, V lost 2 bases, and 16 bases had no gene match. The CDR3 covers 17 residues. The CDR3 nucleotides read TGCGCCAGCAGCCAAACCCCTAGGACAGGGTGGGTTAGGGGCTACACCTTC. Translation: CASSQTPRTGWVRGYTF.

This clonotype was observed a few times. This chain links TRBV12-3 or TRBV12-4 with TRBJ2-1, with a tentative D call TRBD2 (7 bases). The CDR3 runs 15 residues. V was shortened by 7 bases and J by 3 bases, with 16 bases between the two germline ends. The CDR3 sequence is CASTPRGAYYNEQFF. The CDR3 DNA reads TGTGCCAGCACCCCTCGGGGGGCCTACTACAATGAGCAGTTCTTC.

V and J are TRBV7-3 and TRBJ1-5; no clear D. Germline loops: CDR1 SGHTA, CDR2 FQGTGA. The V gene lost 1 base and the J gene lost 7 bases, with 8 bases spanning the gap. The CDR3 is 13 amino acids. The CDR3 coding sequence is TGTGCCAGCAGCTTAAGCCCCCAACAGCCCCAGCATTTT. This codes for CASSLSPQQPQHF.

This clonotype appeared a few times. The chain joins TRBV27 to TRBJ1-4; 9 bases are shared with TRBD1. The germline V gene has CDR1 MNHEY and CDR2 SMNVEV (reference sequence). After removal of 4 bases from V and 8 bases from J, the junction contained 11 bases not matched to a gene. CDR3 length: 16 amino acids. This CDR3 reads CASSSRTGEEYEKLFF. The CDR3 DNA is TGTGCCAGCAGTTCCCGGACAGGGGAAGAGTACGAAAAACTGTTTTTT.

There are many counts of this clonotype. This chain links TRBV2 with TRBJ1-6, with D possibly being TRBD1 (5 bases). This CDR3 contains 17 residues. The germline V gene encodes CDR1 SNHLY and CDR2 FYNNEI. The V end was cut by 5 bases, the J end by 1 base, with 15 bases between. CDR3 DNA: TGTGCCAGCAGTCTTGGAGGGGCAGGGTCCTATAATTCACCCCTCCACTTT. It codes for CASSLGGAGSYNSPLHF.

This clonotype was counted between two and nine times. The V call is TRBV4-2, the J call TRBJ2-6, with D hard to call. Germline lookup yields CDR1 LGHNA and CDR2 YNFKEQ. The CDR3 has 18 amino acids. Trimming removed 0 bases at V and 0 bases at J, with 12 bases between. Here the CDR3 reads CASSQERQSGSGANVLTF. In DNA form, the CDR3 reads TGTGCCAGCAGCCAAGAGAGGCAGTCCGGCTCTGGGGCCAACGTCCTGACTTTC.

This clonotype was recorded a few times. The V gene is TRBV5-1, the J gene TRBJ2-7; 7 bases are shared with TRBD1. V lost 2 bases and J lost 3; bases outside the gene matches: 2. The CDR3 runs 13 residues. Germline CDR1 reads SGHRS; CDR2 reads YFSETQ. As DNA, the CDR3 is TGCGCCAGCAGCTTCAGACAGGGCTACGAGCAGTACTTC. It specifies CASSFRQGYEQYF.

This clonotype was seen a handful of times. The chain joins TRBV20-1 to TRBJ2-2, with TRBD2 matching over 7 bases. Per germline, CDR1 DFQATT and CDR2 SNEGSKA (reference sequence). There are 14 residues in the CDR3. The V segment lost 6 bases and the J segment 0 bases; nucleotides outside the gene matches: 4. The DNA for the CDR3 is TGCAGTGCCGCAGCGGGGACGAACACCGGGGAGCTGTTTTTT. It encodes CSAAAGTNTGELFF.

This clonotype has just a few counts. The V gene is TRBV29-1, the J gene TRBJ2-7; D not certain. The V end lost 4 bases, the J end lost 3 bases, and 7 bases lay between the germline ends. The germline gives CDR1 SQVTM, CDR2 ANQGSEA. The CDR3 loop spans 11 amino acids. As DNA, the CDR3 is TGCAGCGTTGTATCCAGCTACGAGCAGTACTTC. Translated, it gives CSVVSSYEQYF.